The T cell receptor beta chain described here comes from a study of T cell clonality in common variable immunodeficiency. The sample holds a few counts of this clone. The CDR3 is cut off 3 residues early in the read; its end comes from the germline J gene. CDR1 and CDR2 (germline): SGHAT, FQNNGV. This CDR3 has 12 residues. Some clones are missing from TCRdb's copy, which holds only in-frame ones; the method was immunoSEQ multiplex PCR. Listed for the sample are under 65,000 clones, none seen a single time. The sequencing input was peripheral blood mononuclear cells. The sequence derives from a person aged 18 to 70 in good health. The rearrangement joins TRBV11-2 to TRBJ1-1, with TRBD1 as a possible D gene (6 bases). CDR3 DNA, as far as it was read: TGTGCCAGCAGCCTACCTCAGGGGGAA. Translating it yields CASSLPQGE. The full CDR3 is CASSLPQGEAFF.